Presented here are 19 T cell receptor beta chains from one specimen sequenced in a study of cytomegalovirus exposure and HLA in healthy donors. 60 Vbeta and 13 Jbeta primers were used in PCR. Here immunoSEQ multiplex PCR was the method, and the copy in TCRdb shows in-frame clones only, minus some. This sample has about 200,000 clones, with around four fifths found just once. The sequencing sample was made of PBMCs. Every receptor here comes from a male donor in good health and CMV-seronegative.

CDR3: CASSLAGNTIYF. CDR3 coding DNA: TGTGCCAGCAGCTTGGCAGGAAACACCATATATTTT. The chain is built from TRBV5-4 and TRBJ1-3; no reliable D call. Germline V gene data show CDR1 as SGHNT and CDR2 as YYREEE (reference sequence). V lost 0 bases to trimming and J lost 4 bases, with 2 bases between them. There are 12 residues in the CDR3.

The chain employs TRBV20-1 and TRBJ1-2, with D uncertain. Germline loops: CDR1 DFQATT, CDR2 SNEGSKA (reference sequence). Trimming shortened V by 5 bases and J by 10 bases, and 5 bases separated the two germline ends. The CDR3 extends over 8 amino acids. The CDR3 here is CSADSYTF. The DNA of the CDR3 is TGCAGTGCTGACTCCTACACCTTC.

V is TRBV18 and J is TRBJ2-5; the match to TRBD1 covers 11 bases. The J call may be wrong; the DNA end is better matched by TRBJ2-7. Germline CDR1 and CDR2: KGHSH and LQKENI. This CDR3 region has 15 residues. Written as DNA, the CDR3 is TGTGCCAGCTCACCCGGGACAGGGGGTGGCTACGAGCAGTACTTC. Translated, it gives CASSPGTGGGYEQYF.

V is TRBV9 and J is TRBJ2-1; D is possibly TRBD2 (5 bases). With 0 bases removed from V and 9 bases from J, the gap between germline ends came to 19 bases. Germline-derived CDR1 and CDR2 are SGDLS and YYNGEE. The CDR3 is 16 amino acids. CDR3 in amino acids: CASSVGYLAPWGEQFF. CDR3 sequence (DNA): TGTGCCAGCAGCGTAGGGTACCTAGCCCCATGGGGTGAGCAGTTCTTC.

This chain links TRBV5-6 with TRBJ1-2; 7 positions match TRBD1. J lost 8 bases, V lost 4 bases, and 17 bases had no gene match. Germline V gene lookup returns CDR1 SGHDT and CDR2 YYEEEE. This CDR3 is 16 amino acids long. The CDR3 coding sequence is TGTGCCAGCAGCCCGATGGGGAGAACAGGGGCGGGAGGCTACACCTTC. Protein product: CASSPMGRTGAGGYTF.

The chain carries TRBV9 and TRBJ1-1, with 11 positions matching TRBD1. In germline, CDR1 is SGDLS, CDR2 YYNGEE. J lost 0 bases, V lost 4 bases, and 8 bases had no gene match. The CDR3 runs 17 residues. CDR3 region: CASSTRGQGVMNTEAFF. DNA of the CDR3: TGTGCCAGCAGCACCCGGGGACAGGGGGTCATGAACACTGAAGCTTTCTTT.

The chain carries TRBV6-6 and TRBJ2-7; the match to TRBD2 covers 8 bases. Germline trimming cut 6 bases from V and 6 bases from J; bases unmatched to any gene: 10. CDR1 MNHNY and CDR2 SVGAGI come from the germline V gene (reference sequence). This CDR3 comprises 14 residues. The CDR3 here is CASRGAGTSGEQYF. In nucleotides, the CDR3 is TGTGCCAGCAGGGGGGCCGGGACTAGTGGCGAGCAGTACTTC.

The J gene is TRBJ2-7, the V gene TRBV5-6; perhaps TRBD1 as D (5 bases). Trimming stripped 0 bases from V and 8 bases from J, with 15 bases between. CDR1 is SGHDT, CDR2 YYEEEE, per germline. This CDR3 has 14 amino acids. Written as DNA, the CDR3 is TGTGCCAGCAGCTTGGTAAGGGGCTCTACGCAGCAGTACTTC. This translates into CASSLVRGSTQQYF.

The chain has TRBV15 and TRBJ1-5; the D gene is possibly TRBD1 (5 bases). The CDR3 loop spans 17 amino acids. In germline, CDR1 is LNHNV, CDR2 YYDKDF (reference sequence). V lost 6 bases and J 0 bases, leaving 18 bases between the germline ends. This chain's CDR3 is CATRESRTFASNQPQHF. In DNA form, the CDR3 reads TGTGCCACCAGAGAATCACGGACATTCGCTAGCAATCAGCCCCAGCATTTT.

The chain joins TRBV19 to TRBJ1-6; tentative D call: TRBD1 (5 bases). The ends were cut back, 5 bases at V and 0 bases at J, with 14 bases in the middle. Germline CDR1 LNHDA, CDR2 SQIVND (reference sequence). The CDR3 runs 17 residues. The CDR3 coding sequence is TGTGCCAGTAGTCCTCTACAGGAATTCTCCTATAATTCACCCCTCCACTTT. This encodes CASSPLQEFSYNSPLHF.

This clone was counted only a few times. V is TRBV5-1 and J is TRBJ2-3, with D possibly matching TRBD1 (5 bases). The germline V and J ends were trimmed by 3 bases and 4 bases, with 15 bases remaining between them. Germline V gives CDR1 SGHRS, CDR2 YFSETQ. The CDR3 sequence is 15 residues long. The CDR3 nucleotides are TGCGCCAGCAGCTCGTCAGGGATGGGGTCAGATACGCAGTATTTT. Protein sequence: CASSSSGMGSDTQYF. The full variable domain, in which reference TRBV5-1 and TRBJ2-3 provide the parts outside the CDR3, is KAGVTQTPRYLIKTRGQQVTLSCSPISGHRSVSWYQQTPGQGLQFLFEYFSETQRNKGNFPGRFSGRQFSNSRSEMNVSTLELGDSALYLCASSSSGMGSDTQYFGPGTRLTVL.

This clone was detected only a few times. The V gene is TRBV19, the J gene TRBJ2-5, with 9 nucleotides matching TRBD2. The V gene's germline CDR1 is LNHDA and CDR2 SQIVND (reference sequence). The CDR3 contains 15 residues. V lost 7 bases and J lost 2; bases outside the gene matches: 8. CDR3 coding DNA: TGTGCCAGTACTAGAAAGGGACTAGCTCAAGAGACCCAGTACTTC. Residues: CASTRKGLAQETQYF.

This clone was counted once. The CDR3 protein is CASSLDFADTQYF. The DNA for the CDR3 is TGTGCCAGCAGCTTAGATTTCGCAGATACGCAGTATTTT. The gene calls are TRBV11-2 and TRBJ2-3; D gene unclear. With 0 bases removed from V and 4 bases from J, the gap between germline ends came to 5 bases. Germline CDR1 is SGHAT and CDR2 is FQNNGV. There are 13 residues in the CDR3.

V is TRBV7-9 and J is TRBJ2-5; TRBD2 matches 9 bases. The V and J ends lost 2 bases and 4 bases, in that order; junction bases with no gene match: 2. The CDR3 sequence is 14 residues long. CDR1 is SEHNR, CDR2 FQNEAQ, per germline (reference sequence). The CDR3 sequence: CASSLNSGRETQYF. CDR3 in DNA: TGTGCCAGCAGCTTAAATAGCGGGAGAGAGACCCAGTACTTC. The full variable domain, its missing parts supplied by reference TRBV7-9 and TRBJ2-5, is DTGVSQNPRHKITKRGQNVTFRCDPISEHNRLYWYRQTLGQGPEFLTYFQNEAQLEKSRLLSDRFSAERPKGSFSTLEIQRTEQGDSAMYLCASSLNSGRETQYFGPGTRLLVL.

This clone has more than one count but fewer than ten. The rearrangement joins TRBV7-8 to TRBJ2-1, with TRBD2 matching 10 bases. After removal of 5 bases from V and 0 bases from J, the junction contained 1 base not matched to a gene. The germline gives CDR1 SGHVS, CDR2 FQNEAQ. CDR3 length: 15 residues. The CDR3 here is CASSASGSSYNEQFF. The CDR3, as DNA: TGTGCCAGCAGCGCTAGCGGGAGCTCCTACAATGAGCAGTTCTTC. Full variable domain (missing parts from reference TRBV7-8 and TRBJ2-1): GAGVSQSPRYKVAKRGQDVALRCDPISGHVSLFWYQQALGQGPEFLTYFQNEAQLDKSGLPSDRFFAERPEGSVSTLKIQRTQQEDSAVYLCASSASGSSYNEQFFGPGTRLTVL.

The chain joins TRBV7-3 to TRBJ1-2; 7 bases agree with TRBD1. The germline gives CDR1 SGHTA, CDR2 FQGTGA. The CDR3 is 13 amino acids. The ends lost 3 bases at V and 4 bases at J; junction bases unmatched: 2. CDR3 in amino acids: CASSFGTAYGYTF. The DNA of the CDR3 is TGTGCCAGCAGCTTTGGGACAGCCTATGGCTACACCTTC.

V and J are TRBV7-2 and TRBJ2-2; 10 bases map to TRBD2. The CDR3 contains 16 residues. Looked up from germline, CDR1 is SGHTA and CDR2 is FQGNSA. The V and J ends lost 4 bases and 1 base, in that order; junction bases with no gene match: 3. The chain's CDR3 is CASSSRTSGNTGELFF. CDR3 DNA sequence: TGTGCCAGCAGCTCTCGGACTAGCGGGAACACCGGGGAGCTGTTTTTT. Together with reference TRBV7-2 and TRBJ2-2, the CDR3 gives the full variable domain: GAGVSQSPSNKVTEKGKDVELRCDPISGHTALYWYRQSLGQGLEFLIYFQGNSAPDKSGLPSDRFSAERTGGSVSTLTIQRTQQEDSAVYLCASSSRTSGNTGELFFGEGSRLTVL.

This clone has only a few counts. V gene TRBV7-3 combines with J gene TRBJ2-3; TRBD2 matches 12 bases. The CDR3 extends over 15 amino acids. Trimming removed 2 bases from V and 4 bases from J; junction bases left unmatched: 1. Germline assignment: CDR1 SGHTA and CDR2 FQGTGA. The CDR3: CASSLSSGRADTQYF. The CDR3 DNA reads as TGTGCCAGCAGCTTATCTAGCGGGAGGGCAGATACGCAGTATTTT.

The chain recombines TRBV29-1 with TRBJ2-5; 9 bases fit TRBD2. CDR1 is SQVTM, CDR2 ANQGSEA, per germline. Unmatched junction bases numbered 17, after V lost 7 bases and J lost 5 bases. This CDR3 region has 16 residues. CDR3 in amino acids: CSGNIFLAGVVETQYF. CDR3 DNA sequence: TGCAGCGGGAACATCTTCTTAGCGGGAGTAGTGGAGACCCAGTACTTC.